The clone carrying this T cell receptor beta chain was picked up many times. Its cognate antigen is unknown. The sample comes from a study of identical twins. The trim removed 0 bases at V and 7 bases at J, leaving 10 bases unmatched. This CDR3 spans 15 amino acids. Per the germline V gene, CDR1 is SGHRS and CDR2 is YFSETQ. Study results and limitations: Among out-of-frame alpha sequences shared by twins, low generation probability occurred in excess. In beta out-of-frame sequences, the excess sharing between twins was weaker. Monozygotic twin pairs showed more out-of-frame TCR alpha sharing than models estimated.

MiXCR, applied by TCRdb to the 5' RACE reads, yields one record per CDR3 protein. Of around 650,000 distinct CDR3 sequences in the sample, about 7.6% were seen once. This sample also belongs to another study, concerning yellow fever vaccine responses in identical twins.

The source material was PBMCs. The chain is built from TRBV5-1 and TRBJ2-7, with TRBD1 matching 7 bases. The clonotype was recovered from a woman younger than 30 in good health. The CDR3 DNA reads TGCGCCAGCAGCTTGGCGGGACAGACCTCGGGGGAGCAGTACTTC. Its protein is CASSLAGQTSGEQYF.